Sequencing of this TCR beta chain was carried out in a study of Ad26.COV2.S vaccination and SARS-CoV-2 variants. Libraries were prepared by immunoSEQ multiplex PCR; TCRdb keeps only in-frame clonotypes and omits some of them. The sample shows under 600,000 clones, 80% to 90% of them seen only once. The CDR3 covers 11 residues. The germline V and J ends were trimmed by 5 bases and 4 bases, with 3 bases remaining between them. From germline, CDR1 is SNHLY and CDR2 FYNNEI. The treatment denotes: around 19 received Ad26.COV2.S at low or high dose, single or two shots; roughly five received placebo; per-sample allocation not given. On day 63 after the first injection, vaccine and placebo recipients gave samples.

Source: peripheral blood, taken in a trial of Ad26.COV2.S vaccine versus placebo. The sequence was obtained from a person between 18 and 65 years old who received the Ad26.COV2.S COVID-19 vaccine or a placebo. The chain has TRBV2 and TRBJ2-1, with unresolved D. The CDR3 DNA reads TGTGCCAGCAGTAGGTACAATGAGCAGTTCTTC. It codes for CASSRYNEQFF.